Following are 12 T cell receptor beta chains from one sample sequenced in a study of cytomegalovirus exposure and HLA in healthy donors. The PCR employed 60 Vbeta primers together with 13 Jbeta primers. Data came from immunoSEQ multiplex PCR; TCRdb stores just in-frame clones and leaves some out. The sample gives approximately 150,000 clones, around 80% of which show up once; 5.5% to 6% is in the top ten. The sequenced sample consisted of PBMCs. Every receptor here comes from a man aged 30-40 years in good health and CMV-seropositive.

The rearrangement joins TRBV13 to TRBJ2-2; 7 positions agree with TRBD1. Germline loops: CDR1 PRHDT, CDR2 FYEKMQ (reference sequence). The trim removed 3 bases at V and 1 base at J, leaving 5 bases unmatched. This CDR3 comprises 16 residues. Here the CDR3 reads CASSFLWTGNTGELFF. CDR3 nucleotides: TGTGCCAGCAGCTTCCTGTGGACAGGGAACACCGGGGAGCTGTTTTTT.

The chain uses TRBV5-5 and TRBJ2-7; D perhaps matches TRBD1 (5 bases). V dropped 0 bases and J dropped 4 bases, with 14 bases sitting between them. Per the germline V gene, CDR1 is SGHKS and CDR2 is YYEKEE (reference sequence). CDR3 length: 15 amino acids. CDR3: CASSLVGQGKYEQYF. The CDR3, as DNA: TGTGCCAGCAGCTTGGTTGGGCAGGGAAAGTACGAGCAGTACTTC.

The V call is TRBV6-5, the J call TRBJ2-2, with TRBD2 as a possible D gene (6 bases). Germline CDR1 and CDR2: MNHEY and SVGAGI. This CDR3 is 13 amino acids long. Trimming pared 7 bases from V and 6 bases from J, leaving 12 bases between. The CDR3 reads CASNGGGAGELFF. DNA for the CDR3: TGTGCCAGCAACGGGGGTGGGGCCGGGGAGCTGTTTTTT.

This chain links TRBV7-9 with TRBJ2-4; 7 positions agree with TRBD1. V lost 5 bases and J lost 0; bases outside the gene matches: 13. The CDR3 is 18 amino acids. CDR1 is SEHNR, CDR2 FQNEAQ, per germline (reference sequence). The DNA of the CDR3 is TGTGCCAGCAGCACGGATCGGGACAGACTTTTAGCCAAAAACATTCAGTACTTC. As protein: CASSTDRDRLLAKNIQYF.

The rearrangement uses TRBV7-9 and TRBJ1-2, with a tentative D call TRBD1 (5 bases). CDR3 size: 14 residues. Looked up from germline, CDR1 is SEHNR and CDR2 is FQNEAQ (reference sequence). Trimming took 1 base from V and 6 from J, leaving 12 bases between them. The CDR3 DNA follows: TGTGCCAGCAGCTTAGAGGGGAGGAGGGATGGCTACACCTTC. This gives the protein CASSLEGRRDGYTF.

The CDR3 reads CASRLGQTYTGELFF. The CDR3 DNA reads TGTGCCAGCAGACTCGGACAGACCTACACCGGGGAGCTGTTTTTT. The V call is TRBV27, the J call TRBJ2-2, with a possible D match to TRBD1 (6 bases). The V gene lost 6 bases and the J gene lost 3 bases, with 14 bases spanning the gap. CDR3 length equals 15 residues. The germline CDR1 and CDR2 sequences are MNHEY and SMNVEV (reference sequence).

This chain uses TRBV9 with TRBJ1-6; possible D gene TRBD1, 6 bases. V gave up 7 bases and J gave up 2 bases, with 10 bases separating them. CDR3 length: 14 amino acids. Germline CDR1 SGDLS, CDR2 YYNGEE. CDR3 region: CASARGPYNSPLHF. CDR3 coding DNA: TGTGCCAGCGCCAGGGGACCCTATAATTCACCCCTCCACTTT.

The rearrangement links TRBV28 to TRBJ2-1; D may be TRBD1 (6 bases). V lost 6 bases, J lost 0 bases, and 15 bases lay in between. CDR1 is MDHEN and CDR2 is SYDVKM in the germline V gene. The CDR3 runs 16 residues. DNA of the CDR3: TGTGCCAGCAGCTCCCACAGGGAGAGCTCCTACAATGAGCAGTTCTTC. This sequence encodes CASSSHRESSYNEQFF.

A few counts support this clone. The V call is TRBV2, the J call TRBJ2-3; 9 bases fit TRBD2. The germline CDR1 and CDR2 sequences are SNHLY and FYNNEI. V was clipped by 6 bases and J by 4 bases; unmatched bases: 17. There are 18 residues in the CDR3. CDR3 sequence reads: CASSLSGSRGGPPDTQYF. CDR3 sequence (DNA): TGTGCCAGCAGCCTCTCGGGGTCGCGGGGGGGCCCCCCAGATACGCAGTATTTT. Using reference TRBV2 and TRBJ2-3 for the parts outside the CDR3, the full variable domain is EPEVTQTPSHQVTQMGQEVILRCVPISNHLYFYWYRQILGQKVEFLVSFYNNEISEKSEIFDDQFSVERPDGSNFTLKIRSTKLEDSAMYFCASSLSGSRGGPPDTQYFGPGTRLTVL.

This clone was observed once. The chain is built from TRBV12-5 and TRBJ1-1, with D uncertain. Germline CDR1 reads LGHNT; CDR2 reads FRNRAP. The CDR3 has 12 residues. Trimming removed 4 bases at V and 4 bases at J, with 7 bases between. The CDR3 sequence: CASGSEGTEAFF. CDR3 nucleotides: TGTGCTAGTGGTTCAGAGGGCACTGAAGCTTTCTTT.

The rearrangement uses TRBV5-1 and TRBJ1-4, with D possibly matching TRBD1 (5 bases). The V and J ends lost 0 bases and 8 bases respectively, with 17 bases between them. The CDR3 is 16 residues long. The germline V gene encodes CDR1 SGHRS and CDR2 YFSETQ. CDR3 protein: CASSLGERQGREKLFF. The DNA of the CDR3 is TGCGCCAGCAGCTTGGGAGAACGGCAGGGTCGGGAAAAACTGTTTTTT.

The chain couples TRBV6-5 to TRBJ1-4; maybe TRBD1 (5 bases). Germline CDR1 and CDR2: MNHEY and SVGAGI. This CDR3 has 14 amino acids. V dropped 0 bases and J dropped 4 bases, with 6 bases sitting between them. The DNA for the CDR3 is TGTGCCAGCAGTTACTCGGGGGGTAATGAAAAACTGTTTTTT. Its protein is CASSYSGGNEKLFF.